Following are 8 T cell receptor beta chains from one sample sequenced in a study of blood T cell repertoires in COVID-19 (dated by TCRdb to about 2020). Libraries were built with the immunoSEQ multiplex PCR assay. In TCRdb, the immuneACCESS table is reduced to in-frame sequences with V and J assigned. These tables do not hold every clone; where another copy was compared, an unresolved V gene accounts for under half, and the others remain unexplained. The sample table lists tens of thousands of clones, approximately 80% of them with a count of one. Of the sample, around 2.8% is held by the ten largest clones. Sample: peripheral blood. These receptors came from a woman aged 55 to 70 with acute or convalescent COVID-19.

A word on this clone: Within the sample, other DNA sequences also encode this same CDR3. The chain carries TRBV30 and TRBJ1-5, with D possibly matching TRBD1 (5 bases). Germline values: CDR1 GTSNPN, CDR2 SVGIG (reference sequence). This CDR3 has 14 amino acids. The ends were cut back, 1 base at V and 1 base at J, with 8 bases in the middle. CDR3 sequence: CAWSGGLSNQPQHF. CDR3 coding DNA: TGTGCCTGGAGTGGGGGACTCAGCAATCAGCCCCAGCATTTT.

The genes are TRBV19 and TRBJ1-5, with 7 bases fitting TRBD1. Germline V lookup: CDR1 LNHDA, CDR2 SQIVND (reference sequence). This CDR3 contains 16 residues. Germline trimming cut 7 bases from V and 1 base from J; bases unmatched to any gene: 10. The CDR3 sequence: CASMGRQGRSNQPQHF. CDR3 sequence (DNA): TGTGCCAGTATGGGGAGACAGGGAAGGAGCAATCAGCCCCAGCATTTT.

V is TRBV27 and J is TRBJ2-7; 9 bases fit TRBD1. The germline gives CDR1 MNHEY, CDR2 SMNVEV (reference sequence). The CDR3 has 16 amino acids. V shed 4 bases, J shed 5 bases, and the junction held 12 bases outside the gene matches. CDR3 in amino acids: CASSSLWGQGIHEQYF. CDR3 in DNA: TGTGCCAGCAGTTCTCTGTGGGGACAGGGAATCCACGAGCAGTACTTC.

V gene TRBV27 combines with J gene TRBJ2-2, with D possibly being TRBD1 (5 bases). Germline V gene sequence: CDR1 MNHEY, CDR2 SMNVEV (reference sequence). The V end was cut by 1 base, the J end by 3 bases, with 18 bases between. The CDR3 consists of 18 residues. CDR3 nucleotides: TGTGCCAGCAGTTTATTTTCCAGGGTCTTTGGTGACACCGGGGAGCTGTTTTTT. Protein product: CASSLFSRVFGDTGELFF.

The chain uses TRBV2 and TRBJ1-4, with D possibly being TRBD1 (6 bases). Per the germline V gene, CDR1 is SNHLY and CDR2 is FYNNEI. Trimming removed 2 bases at V and 1 base at J, with 8 bases between. This CDR3 contains 15 residues. CDR3 DNA: TGTGCCAGCAGTGAATGGGGACAAACTAATGAAAAACTGTTTTTT. Translating it yields CASSEWGQTNEKLFF.

The rearrangement links TRBV6-6 to TRBJ1-1; 10 bases map to TRBD1. There are 17 residues in the CDR3. V lost 5 bases to trimming and J lost 0 bases; unmatched junction nucleotides: 9. Per germline, CDR1 MNHNY and CDR2 SVGAGI (reference sequence). This CDR3 reads CASSLGTGVGMNTEAFF. The DNA for the CDR3 is TGTGCCAGCAGTCTCGGGACAGGGGTCGGGATGAACACTGAAGCTTTCTTT.

This rearrangement joins TRBV6-4 to TRBJ2-1, with TRBD1 matching 7 bases. Germline V lookup: CDR1 MRHNA, CDR2 SNTAGT. J gave up 5 bases and V 0 bases, and 1 base lay outside the gene matches. The CDR3 length is 14 residues. The CDR3 sequence is CASSDSTGHNEQFF. The CDR3 DNA reads as TGTGCCAGCAGTGACTCGACAGGGCACAATGAGCAGTTCTTC.

The gene calls are TRBV3-1 (or the pseudogene TRBV3-2) and TRBJ1-2; no reliable D call. Trimming removed 1 base from V and 6 bases from J, with 12 bases in between. From germline, CDR1 is LGHDT and CDR2 YNNKEL (reference sequence). There are 14 residues in the CDR3. The CDR3 nucleotides read TGTGCCAGCAGCCAAGTAGGGAGCAGAGATGGCTACACCTTC. It encodes CASSQVGSRDGYTF.